The entry below describes one T cell receptor beta chain. Some clones are missing from TCRdb's copy, which holds only in-frame ones; the method was immunoSEQ multiplex PCR. The sample yields 160,000 or so clones, 90% to 95% seen once. The sample is drawn from a study of control samples from healthy donors and cancer patients. Germline V gene data show CDR1 as SGHRS and CDR2 as YFSETQ. The CDR3 has 17 amino acids. The trim removed 4 bases at V and 6 bases at J, leaving 10 bases unmatched. The sequenced material came from PBMCs. The sequence derives from a man aged 55 to 70 with colorectal cancer. This chain connects TRBV5-1 to TRBJ2-3, with 14 bases identical to TRBD2. As DNA, the CDR3 is TGCGCCAGCAGCCCCCTGACTAGCGGGGGGGCCTCCGATACGCAGTATTTT. It translates to CASSPLTSGGASDTQYF. Filled out from reference TRBV5-1 and TRBJ2-3, the complete variable domain reads KAGVTQTPRYLIKTRGQQVTLSCSPISGHRSVSWYQQTPGQGLQFLFEYFSETQRNKGNFPGRFSGRQFSNSRSEMNVSTLELGDSALYLCASSPLTSGGASDTQYFGPGTRLTVL.